This TCR beta chain was recorded in a study of control samples from healthy donors and cancer patients. Here immunoSEQ multiplex PCR was the method, and the copy in TCRdb shows in-frame clones only, minus some. Of 90,000 to 100,000 clones in the sample, approximately 81% were seen once. Germline assignment: CDR1 LGHDT and CDR2 YNNKEL (reference sequence). V shed 0 bases and J 1 base; nucleotides not matched to a gene: 5. The CDR3 totals 17 residues. The chain employs TRBV3-1 (or the pseudogene TRBV3-2) and TRBJ2-4; 8 bases align to TRBD2. This receptor was taken from a woman aged 25 to 39 in good health. What was sequenced was blood. The CDR3 sequence is CASSQDNASGAKNIQYF. In DNA, the CDR3 is TGTGCCAGCAGCCAAGATAACGCTAGCGGGGCCAAAAACATTCAGTACTTC.